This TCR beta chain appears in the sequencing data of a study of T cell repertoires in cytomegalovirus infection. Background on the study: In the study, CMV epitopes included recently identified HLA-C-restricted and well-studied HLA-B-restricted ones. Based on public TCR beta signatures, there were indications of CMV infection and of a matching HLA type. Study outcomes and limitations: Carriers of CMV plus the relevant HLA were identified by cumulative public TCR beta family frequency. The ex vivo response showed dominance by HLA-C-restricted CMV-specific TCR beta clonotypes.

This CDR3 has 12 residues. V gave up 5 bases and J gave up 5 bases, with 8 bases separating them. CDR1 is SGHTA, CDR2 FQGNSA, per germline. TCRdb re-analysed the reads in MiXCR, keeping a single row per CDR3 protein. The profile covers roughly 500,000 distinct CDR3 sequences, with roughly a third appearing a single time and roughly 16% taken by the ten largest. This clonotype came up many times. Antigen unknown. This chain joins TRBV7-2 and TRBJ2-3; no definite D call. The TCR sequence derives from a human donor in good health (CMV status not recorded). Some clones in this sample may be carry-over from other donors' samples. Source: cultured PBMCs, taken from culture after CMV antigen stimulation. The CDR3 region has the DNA TGTGCCAGCAGCCTCTTCAAAGATACGCAGTATTTT. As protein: CASSLFKDTQYF.